This passage covers 22 T cell receptor beta chains from one sample sequenced in a study of blood T cell repertoires in COVID-19. Profiling relied on immunoSEQ multiplex PCR, and the TCRdb table lists in-frame clones only, not all of them. This table holds approximately 110,000 clones, 75% to 90% found once. Sequenced material: peripheral blood. The receptors shown here come from a woman older than 75 with COVID-19, enrolled during active disease.

The chain is built from TRBV7-2 and TRBJ1-5; no reliable D call. The V and J ends lost 2 bases and 5 bases respectively, with 7 bases between them. Germline-derived CDR1 and CDR2 are SGHTA and FQGNSA. This CDR3 contains 13 residues. The CDR3 spells CASSLYQDQPQHF. The CDR3 coding sequence is TGTGCCAGCAGCTTATATCAGGATCAGCCCCAGCATTTT.

This clone was recorded only once. J is TRBJ2-2 and V is TRBV5-4; 10 nucleotides align to TRBD1. Germline CDR1 SGHNT, CDR2 YYREEE (reference sequence). The CDR3 covers 15 residues. The junction had 4 bases not matched to a gene; V was cut back by 4 bases and J by 4 bases. This chain's CDR3 is CASSGDRGPTGELFF. DNA for the CDR3: TGTGCCAGCAGCGGCGACAGGGGGCCCACCGGGGAGCTGTTTTTT. Using reference TRBV5-4 and TRBJ2-2 for the parts outside the CDR3, the full variable domain is ETGVTQSPTHLIKTRGQQVTLRCSSQSGHNTVSWYQQALGQGPQFIFQYYREEENGRGNFPPRFSGLQFPNYSSELNVNALELDDSALYLCASSGDRGPTGELFFGEGSRLTVL.

J is TRBJ1-5 and V is TRBV28; no clear D gene. This CDR3 has 14 residues. The V gene lost 2 bases and the J gene lost 4 bases, with 9 bases spanning the gap. In germline, CDR1 is MDHEN, CDR2 SYDVKM. The CDR3 sequence: CASSLGLRNQPQHF. The CDR3 bases are TGTGCCAGCAGTTTAGGGTTGCGGAATCAGCCCCAGCATTTT.

The chain combines TRBV11-3 with TRBJ1-1, with D tentatively TRBD1 (5 bases). Trimming took 6 bases from V and 2 from J, leaving 10 bases between them. The CDR3 sequence is 13 residues long. Germline values: CDR1 SGHNT, CDR2 YENEEA. CDR3 DNA sequence: TGTGCCAGCAGTGTGGGGCTCAACACTGAAGCTTTCTTT. It is translated as CASSVGLNTEAFF. The full variable domain, completed using reference TRBV11-3 and TRBJ1-1, is EAGVVQSPRYKIIEKKQPVAFWCNPISGHNTLYWYLQNLGQGPELLIRYENEEAVDDSQLPKDRFSAERLKGVDSTLKIQPAELGDSAVYLCASSVGLNTEAFFGQGTRLTVV.

The CDR3 DNA is TGTGCCAGCAGTGCGGGACTAGCGGGAAACATTCAGTACTTC. This codes for CASSAGLAGNIQYF. The rearrangement joins TRBV6-2 or TRBV6-3 to TRBJ2-4; 12 bases line up with TRBD2. Germline CDR1 is MNHEY and CDR2 is SVGEGT. Trimming cost V 5 bases and J 6 bases; bases outside gene matches: 2. The CDR3 contains 14 residues.

A word on this clone: Other nucleotide sequences in the sample specify the same CDR3. The chain links TRBV5-4 to TRBJ1-4; a possible D gene is TRBD1 (5 bases). V lost 4 bases to trimming and J lost 0 bases, with 10 bases between them. CDR3 size: 15 residues. CDR1 is SGHNT and CDR2 is YYREEE in the germline V gene (reference sequence). The CDR3 DNA is TGTGCCAGCAGCCTAAAGACAGCAACTAATGAAAAACTGTTTTTT. Translation gives CASSLKTATNEKLFF.

The CDR3 nucleotides are TGTGCCAGCAGCCTCGGCGGAGGGTCCCCCGAGCAGTACTTC. It codes for CASSLGGGSPEQYF. V usage is TRBV14 and J usage is TRBJ2-7; possible D gene TRBD2, 6 bases. With 4 bases removed from V and 6 bases from J, the gap between germline ends came to 16 bases. The CDR3 extends over 14 amino acids. The germline CDR1 and CDR2 sequences are SGHDN and FVKESK.

The chain has TRBV29-1 and TRBJ1-5, with 9 positions matching TRBD1. The germline V gene has CDR1 SQVTM and CDR2 ANQGSEA. The V segment lost 7 bases and the J segment 4 bases; nucleotides outside the gene matches: 5. This CDR3 is 13 amino acids long. The CDR3 reads CSAGQGTNQPQHF. The CDR3 bases are TGCAGCGCTGGACAGGGGACTAATCAGCCCCAGCATTTT.

This clone is a singleton in its sample. The chain uses TRBV4-3 and TRBJ1-2, with D perhaps matching TRBD1 (6 bases). Germline values: CDR1 LGHNA, CDR2 YSLEER. This CDR3 region has 15 residues. The V gene lost 2 bases and the J gene lost 4 bases, with 14 bases spanning the gap. The DNA of the CDR3 is TGCGCCAGCAGCCAATCTTCGACAGGCGGCTATGGCTACACCTTC. The encoded protein is CASSQSSTGGYGYTF.

This sequence joins TRBV28 and TRBJ2-7, with 7 bases that match TRBD1. The germline V gene has CDR1 MDHEN and CDR2 SYDVKM. The CDR3 spans 17 residues. V was clipped by 6 bases and J by 4 bases; unmatched bases: 18. CDR3 nucleotides: TGTGCCAGCAGAAGAAAGACAGGGCGCCTCAGTCGGTACGAGCAGTACTTC. Amino acid sequence: CASRRKTGRLSRYEQYF.

The table lists this clone with a few counts. The rearrangement joins TRBV5-5 to TRBJ2-2; 10 bases agree with TRBD2. The CDR3 sequence is 18 residues long. CDR1 and CDR2 (germline): SGHKS, YYEKEE (reference sequence). Germline trimming cut 4 bases from V and 5 bases from J; bases unmatched to any gene: 14. As DNA, the CDR3 is TGTGCCAGCAGCGGGGCCAGCGGGAGGGCCTCGGGGACCGGGGAGCTGTTTTTT. Encoded protein: CASSGASGRASGTGELFF. Looking up the rest from reference TRBV5-5 and TRBJ2-2 gives the full variable domain: DAGVTQSPTHLIKTRGQQVTLRCSPISGHKSVSWYQQVLGQGPQFIFQYYEKEERGRGNFPDRFSARQFPNYSSELNVNALLLGDSALYLCASSGASGRASGTGELFFGEGSRLTVL.

J is TRBJ1-1 and V is TRBV3-1 (or the pseudogene TRBV3-2); D may be TRBD1 (5 bases). Trimming pared 4 bases from V and 7 bases from J, leaving 19 bases between. Germline V gene sequence: CDR1 LGHDT, CDR2 YNNKEL (reference sequence). The CDR3 is 15 residues long. CDR3 coding DNA: TGTGCCAGCAGCCCAGGTGGGGTCGGAACAGGTGAAGCTTTCTTT. Amino acid sequence: CASSPGGVGTGEAFF.

V usage is TRBV28 and J usage is TRBJ2-7; possible D gene TRBD1, 6 bases. The CDR3 is made up of 13 amino acids. Trimming cost V 2 bases and J 4 bases, with 9 bases left between them. Germline V gene lookup returns CDR1 MDHEN and CDR2 SYDVKM. CDR3 in amino acids: CASSLLQGYEQYF. CDR3 in DNA: TGTGCCAGCAGTTTACTCCAGGGGTACGAGCAGTACTTC.

Only one count was recorded for this clone. The DNA of the CDR3 is TGTGCCAGTCTCCAGGCTACTAACTATGGCTACACCTTC. Translation gives CASLQATNYGYTF. The chain combines TRBV28 with TRBJ1-2; unclear D gene. V lost 9 bases, J lost 0 bases, and 11 bases lay in between. Germline V gene sequence: CDR1 MDHEN, CDR2 SYDVKM. This CDR3 contains 13 residues.

The rearrangement links TRBV7-2 to TRBJ2-7; no clear D gene. The CDR3 covers 16 residues. Deletions cut 0 bases from V and 2 bases from J, with 14 bases between. CDR1 and CDR2 from the germline V gene are SGHTA and FQGNSA. This CDR3 is CASSLALVSGPYEQYF. CDR3 sequence (DNA): TGTGCCAGCAGCTTAGCGCTGGTTTCAGGCCCCTACGAGCAGTACTTC.

This clone appeared a few times. The V gene is TRBV19, the J gene TRBJ1-5, with a weak D call TRBD1 (5 bases). The CDR3 has 12 amino acids. Trimming shortened V by 9 bases and J by 5 bases, and 11 bases separated the two germline ends. The V gene's germline CDR1 is LNHDA and CDR2 SQIVND (reference sequence). The CDR3 nucleotides read TGTGCCAGCAGGGCCGGCGATCAGCCCCAGCATTTT. Translation: CASRAGDQPQHF.

This chain joins TRBV19 and TRBJ1-5; 12 bases agree with TRBD1. V trimming: 6 bases; J trimming: 6 bases; junction bases outside the gene matches: 3. The length of the CDR3 is 14 residues. Germline-derived CDR1 and CDR2 are LNHDA and SQIVND (reference sequence). The CDR3 protein is CASSGTGGGQPQHF. The CDR3 nucleotides read TGTGCCAGTAGCGGGACAGGGGGCGGTCAGCCCCAGCATTTT.

CDR3 loop: CASSPGAGLANTGELFF. For the CDR3, the DNA is TGCGCCAGCAGCCCAGGGGCGGGACTAGCAAACACCGGGGAGCTGTTTTTT. The genes are TRBV4-3 and TRBJ2-2; TRBD2 matches 9 bases. CDR3 length: 17 residues. Germline CDR1 and CDR2: LGHNA and YSLEER. The V and J ends lost 4 bases and 2 bases, in that order; junction bases with no gene match: 8.

J is TRBJ2-2 and V is TRBV9; maybe TRBD1 (6 bases). The CDR3 sequence is 15 residues long. The V end lost 0 bases, the J end lost 9 bases, and 15 bases lay between the germline ends. Germline V lookup: CDR1 SGDLS, CDR2 YYNGEE. The CDR3 DNA reads TGTGCCAGCAGCGTAGGACAGGAGCTCGTCAGGGAGCTGTTTTTT. This gives the protein CASSVGQELVRELFF.

This clone was observed a few times. The chain is built from TRBV23-1 and TRBJ2-5; 7 positions match TRBD1. TRBV23-1 belongs to the ORF category, with a function that is uncertain. This CDR3 has 16 residues. The V segment lost 4 bases and the J segment 0 bases; nucleotides outside the gene matches: 8. The CDR3 spells CASSPGRDRYQETQYF. CDR3 in DNA: TGCGCCAGCAGTCCGGGAAGGGACAGATACCAAGAGACCCAGTACTTC.

The rearrangement uses TRBV7-8 and TRBJ2-7; D remains unclear. This CDR3 contains 11 residues. Germline V gene lookup returns CDR1 SGHVS and CDR2 FQNEAQ. The V end was cut by 5 bases, the J end by 6 bases, with 8 bases between. The CDR3 DNA sequence: TGTGCCAGCAGCCCCCAGCGCGAGCAGTACTTC. Encoded protein: CASSPQREQYF.

The rearrangement links TRBV6-5 to TRBJ2-6; maybe TRBD2 (7 bases). Trimming took off 7 bases at V and 0 bases at J, with 10 bases between the two ends. The germline CDR1 and CDR2 sequences are MNHEY and SVGAGI. The CDR3 sequence is 15 residues long. The CDR3 region has the DNA TGTGCCAGCACGGGGGGACACTCTGGGGCCAACGTCCTGACTTTC. Its protein product is CASTGGHSGANVLTF.